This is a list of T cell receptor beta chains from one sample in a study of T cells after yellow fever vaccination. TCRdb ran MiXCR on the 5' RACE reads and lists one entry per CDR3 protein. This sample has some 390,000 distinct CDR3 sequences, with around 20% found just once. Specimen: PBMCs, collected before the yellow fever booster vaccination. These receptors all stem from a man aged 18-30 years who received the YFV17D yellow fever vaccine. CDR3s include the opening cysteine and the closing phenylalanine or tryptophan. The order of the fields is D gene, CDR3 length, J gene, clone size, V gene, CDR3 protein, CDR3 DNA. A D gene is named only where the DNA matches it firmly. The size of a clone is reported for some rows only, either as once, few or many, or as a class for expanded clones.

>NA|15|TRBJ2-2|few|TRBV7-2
CASKGFGANTGELFF
TGTGCCAGCAAGGGCTTCGGAGCGAACACCGGGGAGCTGTTTTTT
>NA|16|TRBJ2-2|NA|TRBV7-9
CASSLSLRVNTGELFF
TGTGCCAGCAGCTTAAGTCTGAGGGTGAACACCGGGGAGCTGTTTTTT
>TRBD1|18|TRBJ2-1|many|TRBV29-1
CSVQTGTGLRGSYNEQFF
TGCAGCGTCCAAACCGGGACAGGGTTACGTGGGTCCTACAATGAGCAGTTCTTC
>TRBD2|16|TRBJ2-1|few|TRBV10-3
CAISLIAGNSYNEQFF
TGTGCCATCAGTTTAATAGCGGGGAACTCATACAATGAGCAGTTCTTC
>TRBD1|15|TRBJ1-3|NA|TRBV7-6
CASSSRQGRGNTIYF
TGTGCCAGCAGCTCCCGACAGGGCCGAGGAAACACCATATATTTT
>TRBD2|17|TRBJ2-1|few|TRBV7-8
CASSLRTSVTSYNEQFF
TGTGCCAGCAGCTTGCGGACTAGCGTGACCTCCTACAATGAGCAGTTCTTC
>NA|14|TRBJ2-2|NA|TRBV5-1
CASSLPGATGELFF
TGCGCCAGCAGCTTGCCCGGGGCAACCGGGGAGCTGTTTTTT
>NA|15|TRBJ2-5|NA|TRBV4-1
CASSQDSRFGETQYF
TGCGCCAGCAGCCAAGATTCGAGGTTCGGCGAGACCCAGTACTTC
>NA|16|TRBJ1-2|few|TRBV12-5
CASGLVRRGSLYGYTF
TGTGCTAGTGGTTTGGTACGCAGGGGTTCGCTCTATGGCTACACCTTC
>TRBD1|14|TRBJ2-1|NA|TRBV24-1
CATSEGRGLDEQFF
TGTGCCACCAGTGAGGGAAGGGGGCTCGATGAGCAGTTCTTC
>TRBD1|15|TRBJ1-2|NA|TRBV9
CASSVGQGLNYGYTF
TGTGCCAGCAGCGTAGGACAGGGTCTCAACTATGGCTACACCTTC
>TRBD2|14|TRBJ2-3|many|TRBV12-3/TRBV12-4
CASSPGTTIGTQYF
TGTGCCAGCAGTCCCGGGACTACGATAGGGACGCAGTATTTT
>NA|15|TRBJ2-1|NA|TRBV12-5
CASGLVATGYNEQFF
TGTGCTAGTGGTTTGGTAGCAACTGGCTACAATGAGCAGTTCTTC
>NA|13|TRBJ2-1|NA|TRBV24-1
CATSGPGANEQFF
TGTGCCACCAGTGGCCCAGGGGCAAATGAGCAGTTCTTC
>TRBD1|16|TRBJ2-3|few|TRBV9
CASSAGQGSFTDTQYF
TGTGCCAGCAGCGCGGGACAGGGGTCGTTCACAGATACGCAGTATTTT
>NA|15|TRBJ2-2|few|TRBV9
CASSVGGANTGELFF
TGTGCCAGCAGCGTAGGCGGGGCTAACACCGGGGAGCTGTTTTTT
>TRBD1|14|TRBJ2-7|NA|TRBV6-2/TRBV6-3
CASSGQVSSYEQYF
TGTGCCAGCAGTGGACAGGTCAGCTCCTACGAGCAGTACTTC
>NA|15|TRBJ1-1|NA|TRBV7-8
CASSLRWRENTEAFF
TGTGCCAGCAGCTTACGATGGCGGGAGAACACTGAAGCTTTCTTT
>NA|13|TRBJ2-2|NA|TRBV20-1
CSASLPGTGELFF
TGCAGTGCTAGCCTACCAGGCACCGGGGAGCTGTTTTTT
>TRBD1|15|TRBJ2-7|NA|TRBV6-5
CASSYSRQGAYEQYF
TGTGCCAGCAGTTACTCGAGACAGGGGGCCTACGAGCAGTACTTC
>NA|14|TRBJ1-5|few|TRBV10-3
CAISDPRDNQPQHF
TGTGCCATCAGTGACCCCAGGGACAATCAGCCCCAGCATTTT
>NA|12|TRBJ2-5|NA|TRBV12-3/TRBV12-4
CASSFGPETQYF
TGTGCCAGCAGTTTCGGACCAGAGACCCAGTACTTC
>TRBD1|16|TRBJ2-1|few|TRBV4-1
CASSHSGGKAYNEQFF
TGCGCCAGCAGCCACTCAGGGGGCAAAGCTTACAATGAGCAGTTCTTC
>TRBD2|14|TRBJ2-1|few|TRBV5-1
CASSLGLAGGPRFF
TGCGCCAGCAGCTTGGGACTAGCGGGGGGGCCGCGGTTCTTC
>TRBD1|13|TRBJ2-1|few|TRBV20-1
CSASGTGFNEQFF
TGCAGTGCGTCCGGGACAGGGTTTAATGAGCAGTTCTTC
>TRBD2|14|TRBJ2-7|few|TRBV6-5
CASPRRGGMDEQYF
TGTGCCAGTCCCCGGCGGGGGGGCATGGACGAGCAGTACTTC
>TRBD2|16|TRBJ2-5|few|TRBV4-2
CASSQGRRGMQETQYF
TGTGCCAGCAGCCAAGGTCGGCGGGGGATGCAAGAGACCCAGTACTTC
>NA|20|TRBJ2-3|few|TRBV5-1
CASRLLQGWPDSSLTDTQYF
TGCGCCAGCAGATTACTACAGGGTTGGCCGGACTCCTCTCTCACAGATACGCAGTATTTT
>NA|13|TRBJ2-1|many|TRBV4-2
CASSPGLHNEQFF
TGTGCCAGCAGCCCAGGACTTCACAATGAGCAGTTCTTC